Listed below are T cell receptor beta chains from one sample, sequenced in a study of blood T cell repertoires in COVID-19. Method: immunoSEQ multiplex PCR; TCRdb's copy keeps in-frame clones and lacks some. The table includes under 300,000 clones, less than 90% detected once. Input material: peripheral blood. These TCRs come from a woman in her twenties or thirties with COVID-19, enrolled during active disease. CDR3s include the opening cysteine and the closing phenylalanine or tryptophan. The order of the fields is D gene, V gene, clone size, J gene, CDR3 DNA, CDR3 protein. The D gene is left open where the match is weak. Clone sizes are given selectively: once, few, many, or a class where the clone is expanded.

TRBD1,TRBV7-2,NA,TRBJ2-3,TGTGCCAGCAGCTCCCCCGGGACAGACATCACAGATACGCAGTATTTT,CASSSPGTDITDTQYF
TRBD2,TRBV4-1,NA,TRBJ2-7,TGCGCCAGCAGCCAACAGACTAGCGGGTTGGGGGCCTCCTACGAGCAGTACTTC,CASSQQTSGLGASYEQYF
TRBD1,TRBV4-2,NA,TRBJ2-7,TGTGCCAGCAGCCAAGATTGGACCGGGACAGCCTACGAGCAGTACTTC,CASSQDWTGTAYEQYF
TRBD2,TRBV29-1,NA,TRBJ2-1,TGCAGCGTTGAAGGCGGGGATACAGCGGGGGGGCTCTATGAGCAGTTCTTC,CSVEGGDTAGGLYEQFF
TRBD1,TRBV7-6,NA,TRBJ1-1,TGTGCCAGCAGCTTACCACCGGGACAGGGGGACACTGAAGCTTTCTTT,CASSLPPGQGDTEAFF
NA,TRBV5-1,NA,TRBJ2-7,TGCGCCAGCAGCTTGGCGGTTTTTACAGACTACGAGCAGTACTTC,CASSLAVFTDYEQYF
TRBD2,TRBV5-1,NA,TRBJ2-3,TGCGCCAGCAGTTTGGGGACTAGGGGGGCAGATACGCAGTATTTT,CASSLGTRGADTQYF
NA,TRBV7-8,NA,TRBJ1-2,TGTGCCAGCAGCTTAGGCAGGGGTATAGGAGGCTACACCTTC,CASSLGRGIGGYTF
TRBD2,TRBV3-1/TRBV3-2,NA,TRBJ2-3,TGTGCCAGCAGCCCCGGACTAGCTGACACAGATACGCAGTATTTT,CASSPGLADTDTQYF
TRBD1,TRBV2,NA,TRBJ1-2,TGTGCCAGCAGTCCGGACAGGGTTAACTATGGCTACACCTTC,CASSPDRVNYGYTF
NA,TRBV29-1,NA,TRBJ1-1,TGCAGCGTTGACTGGCCTGAAGCTTTCTTT,CSVDWPEAFF
TRBD1,TRBV4-1,once,TRBJ1-6,TGCGCCAGCAGCCAAGATCGGACAGGCAATTCACCCCTCCACTTT,CASSQDRTGNSPLHF
NA,TRBV5-1,NA,TRBJ2-2,TGCGCCAGCAGCTTGTCGGTCGCGAACACCGGGGAGCTGTTTTTT,CASSLSVANTGELFF
TRBD2,TRBV7-9,NA,TRBJ2-7,TGTGCCAGCAGCTTAGTTTACGGACTAGCGGCCTACGAGCAGTACTTC,CASSLVYGLAAYEQYF
NA,TRBV28,NA,TRBJ2-5,TGTGCCAGCAGTCCCGCAGTGGCGGACCAAGAGACCCAGTACTTC,CASSPAVADQETQYF
NA,TRBV18,NA,TRBJ2-1,TGTGCCAGCTCACAACCGGGACTGCACAATGAGCAGTTCTTC,CASSQPGLHNEQFF
NA,TRBV14,NA,TRBJ2-7,TGTGCCAGCAGCCAACTTGTCTACGAGCAGTACTTC,CASSQLVYEQYF
TRBD2,TRBV5-1,NA,TRBJ2-1,TGCGCCAGCAGCCGAGAGCCGGGACTAGCGGGGGGGATGGAGCAGTTCTTC,CASSREPGLAGGMEQFF
NA,TRBV6-6,NA,TRBJ1-4,TGTGCCAGCAGTCGACGGCGGGGGCCCGGAACTGAAAAACTGTTTTTT,CASSRRRGPGTEKLFF
TRBD2,TRBV6-5,once,TRBJ2-7,TGTGCCAGCAGTTACTCCGGGGGGTCCTACGAGCAGTACTTC,CASSYSGGSYEQYF
TRBD1,TRBV7-9,NA,TRBJ2-5,TGTGCCAGCAGTTACCGGGACAGCCCGCCTCCTACCCAGTACTTC,CASSYRDSPPPTQYF
NA,TRBV10-3,NA,TRBJ1-6,TGTGCCACCAAGGGTAGGGAGCTCAGCATAAGCTCACCCCTCCACTTT,CATKGRELSISSPLHF
TRBD1,TRBV19,NA,TRBJ1-2,TGTGCCAGTCACGGACAGGATGGCTACACCTTC,CASHGQDGYTF
TRBD1,TRBV7-2,NA,TRBJ2-3,TGTGCCAGCAGCTTAGCACAGAGAGGGGTAGTCGTCAGGGGGGATACGCAGTATTTT,CASSLAQRGVVVRGDTQYF
TRBD2,TRBV7-2,NA,TRBJ2-3,TGTGCCAGCAGCTCCAGACTAGCGGACACAGATACGCAGTATTTT,CASSSRLADTDTQYF
NA,TRBV27,NA,TRBJ2-1,TGTGCCAGCAGAAGATCCACAGGGGGGAGGGTCAATGAGCAGTTCTTC,CASRRSTGGRVNEQFF
TRBD1,TRBV5-1,once,TRBJ1-1,TGCGCCAGCAACCAGGACAGGGGAGTCACTGAAGCTTTCTTT,CASNQDRGVTEAFF
TRBD1,TRBV6-5,NA,TRBJ2-1,TGTGCCACGAGAGAAAGGGGGCAGGGCAATGAGCAGTTCTTC,CATRERGQGNEQFF
TRBD1,TRBV9,NA,TRBJ2-7,TGTGCCAGCAGCGTAGACCCCCACCGGGACAGACAGTACGAGCAGTACTTC,CASSVDPHRDRQYEQYF
NA,TRBV11-2,NA,TRBJ1-6,TGTGCCAGCAGCCGAAAGAGCTCCTATAATTCACCCCTCCACTTT,CASSRKSSYNSPLHF
NA,TRBV5-6,NA,TRBJ1-2,TGTGCCAGCAGCTCCGTTGACAGGAAACTCTATGGCTACACCTTC,CASSSVDRKLYGYTF
TRBD1,TRBV18,NA,TRBJ2-1,TGTGCCAGCTCACTAGGAGGACAGGGTGGAAATGAGCAGTTCTTC,CASSLGGQGGNEQFF
NA,TRBV18,NA,TRBJ2-7,TGTGCCAGCTCACGAATTGCTAGTACCGACGAGCAGTACTTC,CASSRIASTDEQYF
NA,TRBV3-1/TRBV3-2,NA,TRBJ1-3,TGTGCCAGCAGCCTTTCTCGGGGTGGCGGAAACACCATATATTTT,CASSLSRGGGNTIYF
NA,TRBV5-4,once,TRBJ1-2,TGTGCCAGCAGCAATCACGGGGATGGCTACACCTTC,CASSNHGDGYTF
TRBD2,TRBV5-5,few,TRBJ2-7,TGTGCCAGCAGGACCACCGGGACTAGCTCCTACGAGCAGTACTTC,CASRTTGTSSYEQYF
TRBD1,TRBV10-3,NA,TRBJ1-2,TGTGCCATCAGTGAGTCGAGGGCAGGGGGCGGCTACACCTTC,CAISESRAGGGYTF
NA,TRBV5-5,NA,TRBJ1-3,TGTGCCAGCAGCTTGGTCAGGGGAGGAAACACCATATATTTT,CASSLVRGGNTIYF
TRBD1,TRBV4-1,NA,TRBJ1-2,TGCGCCAGCAGCGGGGACAGGGTCTATGGCTACACCTTC,CASSGDRVYGYTF
NA,TRBV21-1,NA,TRBJ2-5,TGTGCCAGCAGCAAAGTTTGGGGGCTTAGGGCAGGGGAGACCCAGTACTTC,CASSKVWGLRAGETQYF
TRBD2,TRBV7-2,NA,TRBJ2-1,TGTGCCAGCAGCGAACTCCTGGGGACTAACCTCTACAATGAGCAGTTCTTC,CASSELLGTNLYNEQFF
NA,TRBV19,NA,TRBJ2-7,TGTGCCAGTAGTAGGGGACTGGCCACCTACGAGCAGTACTTC,CASSRGLATYEQYF
NA,TRBV5-6,NA,TRBJ2-4,TGTGCCAGCAGCCCCAGACCCACGGAGGACATTCAGTACTTC,CASSPRPTEDIQYF
NA,TRBV5-1,NA,TRBJ2-5,TGCGCCAGCAGCAGCAGGGGGGTGGAGACCCAGTACTTC,CASSSRGVETQYF
TRBD1,TRBV28,NA,TRBJ1-5,TGTGCCAGCAGTTTAAGACAGGGGTTGCAGCCCCAGCATTTT,CASSLRQGLQPQHF
TRBD2,TRBV4-1,NA,TRBJ2-2,TGCGCCAGCAGCCCGAAAGGGCAGACTAGCGGGGCGAACACCGGCAGATTCGGGGAGCTGTTTTTT,CASSPKGQTSGANTGRFGELFF
NA,TRBV7-2,NA,TRBJ2-2,TGTGCCAGCAGCCTAGTCGGAGGGGCCGGGGAGCTGTTTTTT,CASSLVGGAGELFF
TRBD2,TRBV19,NA,TRBJ2-7,TGTGCCAGTAGTATAAGGTTAAGCGGGAACGAGCAGTACTTC,CASSIRLSGNEQYF
TRBD1,TRBV5-1,NA,TRBJ1-2,TGCGCCAGCAGCCCCATAACAGGGGTCGAGACTCTCTATGGCTACACCTTC,CASSPITGVETLYGYTF
TRBD1,TRBV6-1,once,TRBJ1-2,TGTGCCAGCAGTGAGAGAGGGACAGGTTTAAGTGGCTACACCTTC,CASSERGTGLSGYTF
TRBD1,TRBV4-1,NA,TRBJ2-2,TGCGCCAGCAGCCAAGGGACAGGGAATCTCGGGGAGCTGTTTTTT,CASSQGTGNLGELFF
NA,TRBV6-2/TRBV6-3,NA,TRBJ1-6,TGTGCCAGCAGTTACGCCGAGGAAGGATATTCACCCCTCCACTTT,CASSYAEEGYSPLHF
NA,TRBV11-2,NA,TRBJ1-5,TGTGCCAGCAGCTTAGATATTGTTAGTCAGCCCCAGCATTTT,CASSLDIVSQPQHF
TRBD1,TRBV18,NA,TRBJ1-1,TGTGCCAGCTCACCACAGCGAAACGACAGGGGGCCTAACACTGAAGCTTTCTTT,CASSPQRNDRGPNTEAFF
TRBD2,TRBV9,NA,TRBJ2-7,TGTGCCAGCAGCGGTATGGGACTAGCTCCGGACGAGCAGTACTTC,CASSGMGLAPDEQYF
TRBD1,TRBV5-5,NA,TRBJ1-2,TGTGCCAGCAGCCCAGCCACGGGACAGATTAACTATGGCTACACCTTC,CASSPATGQINYGYTF
NA,TRBV2,NA,TRBJ1-1,TGTGCCATCCCCACGGGGCGGGAGAACACTGAAGCTTTCTTT,CAIPTGRENTEAFF
TRBD2,TRBV3-1/TRBV3-2,NA,TRBJ2-7,TGTGCCAGCAGCCAAGGGACTAGCCCCTTCTACGAGCAGTACTTC,CASSQGTSPFYEQYF
TRBD1,TRBV6-5,NA,TRBJ1-5,TGTGCCAGCAAATTCGACAGGGGTAGCAATCAGCCCCAGCATTTT,CASKFDRGSNQPQHF
TRBD1,TRBV27,NA,TRBJ1-2,TGTGCCAGCAGTTTTAGGGGGCATTATGGCTACACCTTC,CASSFRGHYGYTF